Below, 11 T cell receptor beta chains from the same sample are listed, as sequenced in a study of Ad26.COV2.S vaccination and SARS-CoV-2 variants. Assay: immunoSEQ multiplex PCR; the TCRdb copy retains only in-frame clones and omits some. In the table there are approximately 460,000 clones, roughly nine tenths of which are singletons. Documented treatment: roughly 19 received Ad26.COV2.S at low or high dose, single or two shots; 5 received placebo; per-sample allocation not given. Day 63 after the first injection of vaccine or placebo was the sampling time. The source material was peripheral blood, sampled in a trial of Ad26.COV2.S vaccine versus placebo. These receptors all stem from a person aged 18-60 years who received the Ad26.COV2.S COVID-19 vaccine or a placebo.

The J gene is TRBJ2-5, the V gene TRBV3-1 (or the pseudogene TRBV3-2), with TRBD2 as a possible D gene (5 bases). The V gene's germline CDR1 is LGHDT and CDR2 YNNKEL (reference sequence). The length of the CDR3 is 16 residues. The V end was cut by 0 bases, the J end by 4 bases, with 15 bases between. The DNA for the CDR3 is TGTGCCAGCAGCCAAGATCAAGCGGCCTCTGGAGAGACCCAGTACTTC. Protein product: CASSQDQAASGETQYF.

The J gene is TRBJ2-5, the V gene TRBV4-2; the match to TRBD2 covers 8 bases. The CDR3 extends over 18 amino acids. The germline CDR1 and CDR2 sequences are LGHNA and YNFKEQ. With 2 bases clipped from V and 1 base from J, the junction kept 12 bases outside the gene matches. In DNA, the CDR3 is TGTGCCAGCAGCCAACGCCAACCCCGTACTAGCGGCCAAGAGACCCAGTACTTC. It is translated as CASSQRQPRTSGQETQYF.

This sequence joins TRBV3-1 (or the pseudogene TRBV3-2) and TRBJ2-1, with 9 bases aligning to TRBD2. J lost 8 bases, V lost 4 bases, and 15 bases had no gene match. Germline lookup yields CDR1 LGHDT and CDR2 YNNKEL (reference sequence). This CDR3 has 17 residues. The chain's CDR3 is CASSLYSGSGGRDEQFF. DNA for the CDR3: TGTGCCAGCAGCCTTTATAGTGGTAGCGGGGGACGAGATGAGCAGTTCTTC.

Only one count was recorded for this clone. The chain is built from TRBV27 and TRBJ2-5; tentatively, D is TRBD1 or TRBD2 (5 bases each). Germline CDR1 is MNHEY and CDR2 is SMNVEV (reference sequence). V shed 6 bases and J shed 4 bases, with 12 bases lying between them. There are 13 residues in the CDR3. CDR3 region: CASRVIGGETQYF. In DNA form, the CDR3 reads TGTGCCAGCAGAGTAATTGGGGGAGAGACCCAGTACTTC.

This clone was seen once. V and J are TRBV5-4 and TRBJ1-1; tentative D call: TRBD1 (5 bases). Germline V gene data show CDR1 as SGHNT and CDR2 as YYREEE (reference sequence). V dropped 6 bases and J dropped 5 bases, with 17 bases sitting between them. This CDR3 contains 14 residues. Here the CDR3 reads CASTKGPLETEAFF. CDR3 in DNA: TGTGCCAGCACCAAGGGACCGCTGGAGACTGAAGCTTTCTTT.

This clone was recorded only once. The rearrangement links TRBV3-1 (or the pseudogene TRBV3-2) to TRBJ2-2; 7 positions match TRBD1. The CDR3 length is 16 residues. The V and J ends lost 3 bases and 2 bases, in that order; junction bases with no gene match: 6. Germline V gene data show CDR1 as LGHDT and CDR2 as YNNKEL (reference sequence). The CDR3 nucleotides are TGTGCCAGCAGCCACCTGGACAGGCTTAACACCGGGGAGCTGTTTTTT. Its translation is CASSHLDRLNTGELFF.

CDR3 DNA: TGCGCCAGCAGCTCAACTGGACTAGCGGGCACCGGGGAGCTGTTTTTT. Encoded protein: CASSSTGLAGTGELFF. J is TRBJ2-2 and V is TRBV5-1; TRBD2 agrees at 11 bases. V lost 3 bases to trimming and J lost 4 bases; unmatched junction nucleotides: 5. There are 16 residues in the CDR3. CDR1 and CDR2 from the germline V gene are SGHRS and YFSETQ.

This chain joins TRBV4-2 and TRBJ2-3; the D gene is possibly TRBD2 (5 bases). The V gene's germline CDR1 is LGHNA and CDR2 YNFKEQ. This CDR3 has 15 residues. V was clipped by 0 bases and J by 5 bases, with 12 bases between them. The CDR3 reads CASSQDTSSGDTQYF. The CDR3 DNA is TGTGCCAGCAGCCAAGACACTAGTTCCGGAGATACGCAGTATTTT.

The rearrangement links TRBV3-1 (or the pseudogene TRBV3-2) to TRBJ1-5; tentatively, D is TRBD1 (5 bases). V dropped 0 bases and J dropped 5 bases, with 14 bases sitting between them. Germline CDR1 is LGHDT and CDR2 is YNNKEL (reference sequence). There are 16 residues in the CDR3. CDR3 protein: CASSQEGGLWDQPQHF. CDR3 sequence (DNA): TGTGCCAGCAGCCAAGAGGGGGGGTTATGGGATCAGCCCCAGCATTTT.

This clone was seen a few times. The rearrangement uses TRBV7-9 and TRBJ2-1; TRBD2 might be the D (5 bases). The germline V gene has CDR1 SEHNR and CDR2 FQNEAQ (reference sequence). This CDR3 comprises 14 residues. Trimming cost V 4 bases and J 9 bases, with 16 bases left between them. The CDR3 DNA reads as TGTGCCAGCAGCTCCTCCCTGGCCGCGGGTGAGCAGTTCTTC. Translated: CASSSSLAAGEQFF. Supplemented by reference TRBV7-9 and TRBJ2-1, the full variable domain reads DTGVSQNPRHKITKRGQNVTFRCDPISEHNRLYWYRQTLGQGPEFLTYFQNEAQLEKSRLLSDRFSAERPKGSFSTLEIQRTEQGDSAMYLCASSSSLAAGEQFFGPGTRLTVL.

The sample holds one count of this clone. The rearrangement uses TRBV6-5 and TRBJ1-4; the D gene is possibly TRBD1 (6 bases). Germline CDR1 MNHEY, CDR2 SVGAGI. V was trimmed by 2 bases and J by 7 bases, leaving 14 bases between them. This CDR3 contains 15 residues. The CDR3 reads CASSYGGARGEKLFF. The CDR3 nucleotides are TGTGCCAGCAGTTACGGGGGGGCGCGGGGTGAAAAACTGTTTTTT.